Listed here is a single TCR beta chain. The antigen remains undetermined. The data are from a study of cytotoxic CD8 clonotypes in ibrutinib-treated CLL. Points from the study as a whole: Elevated clonality accompanied ibrutinib response, with a return toward baseline values at progression.

Per the germline V gene, CDR1 is LNHNV and CDR2 is YYDKDF (reference sequence). J lost 6 bases, V lost 4 bases, and 9 bases had no gene match. This CDR3 has 15 residues. The intended depth for sequencing was 1 in 200,000 to 1 in 1 million T cells. Generated by immunoSEQ multiplex PCR, the TCRdb table keeps only in-frame clones and is missing some. The sample has tens of thousands of clones, approximately 77% seen once. This clonotype was obtained from a human donor with chronic lymphocytic leukemia. The rearrangement uses TRBV15 and TRBJ2-7, with 10 bases identical to TRBD2. The starting material was PBMCs, obtained before ibrutinib treatment. The CDR3 spells CATSTGLAGVAEQYF. In nucleotides, the CDR3 is TGTGCCACCAGCACGGGGCTAGCGGGAGTAGCCGAGCAGTACTTC. Variable domain in full (rest from reference TRBV15 and TRBJ2-7): DAMVIQNPRYQVTQFGKPVTLSCSQTLNHNVMYWYQQKSSQAPKLLFHYYDKDFNNEADTPDNFQSRRPNTSFCFLDIRSPGLGDTAMYLCATSTGLAGVAEQYFGPGTRLTVT.